These 16 T cell receptor beta chains were sequenced from one sample in a study of cytotoxic CD8 clonotypes in ibrutinib-treated CLL. Libraries were prepared by immunoSEQ multiplex PCR; TCRdb keeps only in-frame clonotypes and omits some of them. The table includes 80,000 to 95,000 clones, about four fifths detected once. The sequencing here drew on PBMCs, taken after 12 months of ibrutinib treatment. The receptors were sampled from a human donor with chronic lymphocytic leukemia.

The chain couples TRBV6-5 to TRBJ2-1; D call uncertain. CDR1 is MNHEY, CDR2 SVGAGI, per germline. The length of the CDR3 is 11 residues. V gave up 6 bases and J gave up 12 bases, with 12 bases separating them. The CDR3 coding sequence is TGTGCCAGCAGCCAAGCGTCTCGGCAGTTCTTC. Translating it yields CASSQASRQFF.

V usage is TRBV7-2 and J usage is TRBJ1-1; 7 bases align to TRBD1. The CDR3 loop spans 13 amino acids. CDR1 is SGHTA, CDR2 FQGNSA, per germline. J lost 10 bases, V lost 5 bases, and 10 bases had no gene match. The CDR3 bases are TGTGCCAGCAGCCCAGGGGGGGGCCCCGTAGCTTTCTTT. Its translation is CASSPGGGPVAFF.

The chain couples TRBV27 to TRBJ2-3; D is ambiguous. Trimming removed 7 bases from V and 1 base from J, with 15 bases in between. The V gene's germline CDR1 is MNHEY and CDR2 SMNVEV (reference sequence). This CDR3 region has 15 residues. CDR3 bases: TGTGCCAGCACCCCCTGGGCAGCCCGCACAGATACGCAGTATTTT. As protein: CASTPWAARTDTQYF.

In nucleotides, the CDR3 is TGTGCCAGCAGTTTAGGGACGACTAACTATGGCTACACCTTC. Translation: CASSLGTTNYGYTF. This rearrangement joins TRBV28 to TRBJ1-2; possibly TRBD1 for D (5 bases). The V gene lost 2 bases and the J gene lost 0 bases, with 7 bases spanning the gap. This CDR3 is built from 14 residues. The germline CDR1 and CDR2 sequences are MDHEN and SYDVKM.

This clone has just one count. For the CDR3, the DNA is TGTGCCAGCAGCTTAGGGGCTAGCGGGAGTGGAGAGACCCAGTACTTC. Its protein product is CASSLGASGSGETQYF. The chain has TRBV7-3 and TRBJ2-5, with TRBD2 matching over 10 bases. Unmatched junction bases numbered 7, after V lost 2 bases and J lost 4 bases. Germline V CDR1 and CDR2: SGHTA, FQGTGA. The CDR3 is made up of 16 amino acids.

The chain carries TRBV27 and TRBJ1-2, with D perhaps matching TRBD1 (6 bases). The CDR3 is 15 amino acids. Trimming removed 3 bases from V and 4 bases from J, with 15 bases in between. Per germline, CDR1 MNHEY and CDR2 SMNVEV (reference sequence). CDR3 sequence (DNA): TGTGCCAGCAGTTTTAGGGGGGCTAGGAGCTATGGCTACACCTTC. Translation: CASSFRGARSYGYTF.

The chain uses TRBV6-6 and TRBJ2-3, with D unresolved. Trimming shortened V by 8 bases and J by 0 bases, and 12 bases separated the two germline ends. The CDR3 is 14 amino acids. Germline V gene sequence: CDR1 MNHNY, CDR2 SVGAGI (reference sequence). This CDR3 reads CASVLTASTDTQYF. The CDR3 coding sequence is TGTGCCAGCGTACTGACGGCTAGCACAGATACGCAGTATTTT.

This chain uses TRBV5-1 with TRBJ2-7, with 8 bases aligning to TRBD1. After removal of 4 bases from V and 4 bases from J, the junction contained 7 bases not matched to a gene. CDR1 is SGHRS and CDR2 is YFSETQ in the germline V gene. The CDR3 consists of 14 residues. This CDR3 reads CASSPTGQAYEQYF. The CDR3 nucleotides read TGCGCCAGCAGCCCGACGGGACAGGCTTACGAGCAGTACTTC. The complete variable domain, with remaining parts taken from reference TRBV5-1 and TRBJ2-7, reads KAGVTQTPRYLIKTRGQQVTLSCSPISGHRSVSWYQQTPGQGLQFLFEYFSETQRNKGNFPGRFSGRQFSNSRSEMNVSTLELGDSALYLCASSPTGQAYEQYFGPGTRLTVT.

Of note for this clone: The junction and the germline gene differ at one end; a read error may be behind it. The chain recombines TRBV18 with TRBJ1-1, with no clear D. This CDR3 is 13 amino acids long. Per the germline V gene, CDR1 is KGHSH and CDR2 is LQKENI. CDR3 DNA: TGTGTCAGCTCACCGCAGGAGAACACTGAAGCTTTCTTT. This encodes CVSSPQENTEAFF.

The genes are TRBV27 and TRBJ1-4, with D unclear. The V and J ends lost 8 bases and 0 bases respectively, with 13 bases between them. This CDR3 spans 15 amino acids. Germline V CDR1 and CDR2: MNHEY, SMNVEV (reference sequence). The DNA for the CDR3 is TGTGCCAGCGCTGGCGCGTTTGCAACTAATGAAAAACTGTTTTTT. Protein: CASAGAFATNEKLFF.

The chain employs TRBV7-3 and TRBJ1-2, with TRBD1 matching over 7 bases. Losses at the gene ends were 5 bases for V and 4 bases for J; bases not matched to a gene: 4. Per the germline V gene, CDR1 is SGHTA and CDR2 is FQGTGA. The CDR3 consists of 13 residues. CDR3 residues: CASSDRDSYGYTF. In nucleotides, the CDR3 is TGTGCCAGCAGCGACCGGGACAGCTATGGCTACACCTTC.

The chain joins TRBV19 to TRBJ2-1; no definite D call. Deletions cut 7 bases from V and 2 bases from J, with 12 bases between. This CDR3 is built from 14 residues. The germline V gene has CDR1 LNHDA and CDR2 SQIVND (reference sequence). The CDR3 bases are TGTGCCAGTACTGTGGACGTAACCTACAATGAGCAGTTCTTC. Translating gives CASTVDVTYNEQFF. The full variable domain, completed using reference TRBV19 and TRBJ2-1, is DGGITQSPKYLFRKEGQNVTLSCEQNLNHDAMYWYRQDPGQGLRLIYYSQIVNDFQKGDIAEGYSVSREKKESFPLTVTSAQKNPTAFYLCASTVDVTYNEQFFGPGTRLTVL.

The rearrangement joins TRBV19 to TRBJ1-4, with TRBD1 matching over 10 bases. Germline values: CDR1 LNHDA, CDR2 SQIVND (reference sequence). The V gene end was trimmed by 5 bases and the J gene end by 14 bases; junction bases not matched to a gene: 8. The CDR3 sequence is 13 residues long. The CDR3 DNA follows: TGTGCCAGTAGTCCAAAGACAGGGGGCGACCTGTTTTTT. This gives the protein CASSPKTGGDLFF.

CDR3 nucleotides: TGTGCCAGCAGTGGGACCCGACTTGGGGAGCAGTACTTC. This encodes CASSGTRLGEQYF. The V call is TRBV14, the J call TRBJ2-7; D is possibly TRBD1 or TRBD2 (5 bases each). Trimming pared 6 bases from V and 7 bases from J, leaving 16 bases between. In germline, CDR1 is SGHDN, CDR2 FVKESK. The CDR3 covers 13 residues.

This chain links TRBV7-3 with TRBJ2-7; TRBD2 might be the D (5 bases). The CDR3 totals 14 residues. CDR1 is SGHTA, CDR2 FQGTGA, per germline. Between the trimmed V and J ends, which lost 4 bases and 9 bases, there was a span of 19 bases. In DNA, the CDR3 is TGTGCCAGCAGCTCACAAGGACCGGGGAGCGGGCAGTACTTC. Translating gives CASSSQGPGSGQYF.

The rearrangement uses TRBV11-3 and TRBJ2-5; perhaps TRBD2 as D (7 bases). Germline V CDR1 and CDR2: SGHNT, YENEEA. Trimming shortened V by 5 bases and J by 5 bases, and 15 bases separated the two germline ends. The CDR3 runs 14 residues. CDR3 nucleotide sequence: TGTGCCAGCAGCCCTCCGGGGGGCCCGGAGACCCAGTACTTC. Translation: CASSPPGGPETQYF.